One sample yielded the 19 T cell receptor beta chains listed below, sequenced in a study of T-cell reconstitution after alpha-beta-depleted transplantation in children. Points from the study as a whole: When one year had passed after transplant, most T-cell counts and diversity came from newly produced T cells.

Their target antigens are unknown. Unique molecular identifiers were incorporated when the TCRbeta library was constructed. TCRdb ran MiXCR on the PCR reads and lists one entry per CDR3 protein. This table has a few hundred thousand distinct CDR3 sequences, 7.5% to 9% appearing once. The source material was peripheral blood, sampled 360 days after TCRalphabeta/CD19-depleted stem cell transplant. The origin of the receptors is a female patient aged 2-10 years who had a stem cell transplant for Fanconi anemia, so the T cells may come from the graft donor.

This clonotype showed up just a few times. The CDR3 coding sequence is TGTGCCAGCAGTGAGGGTTGGCGGCACTATGGCTACACCTTC. This translates into CASSEGWRHYGYTF. The genes are TRBV6-1 and TRBJ1-2; no clear D. The CDR3 spans 14 residues. Germline V gives CDR1 MNHNS, CDR2 SASEGT. Trimming removed 3 bases from V and 3 bases from J, with 11 bases in between.

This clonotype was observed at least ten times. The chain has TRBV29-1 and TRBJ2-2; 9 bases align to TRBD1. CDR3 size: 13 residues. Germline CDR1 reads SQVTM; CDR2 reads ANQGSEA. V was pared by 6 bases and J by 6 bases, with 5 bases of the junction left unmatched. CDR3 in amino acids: CSVGTGRAGELFF. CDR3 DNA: TGCAGCGTCGGGACAGGGCGAGCCGGGGAGCTGTTTTTT.

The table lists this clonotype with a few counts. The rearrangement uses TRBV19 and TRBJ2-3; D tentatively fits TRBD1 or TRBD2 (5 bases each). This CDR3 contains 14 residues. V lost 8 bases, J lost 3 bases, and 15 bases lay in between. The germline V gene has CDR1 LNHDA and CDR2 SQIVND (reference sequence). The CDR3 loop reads CASSGLGATDTQYF. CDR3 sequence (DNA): TGTGCCAGTTCTGGACTCGGGGCGACAGATACGCAGTATTTT.

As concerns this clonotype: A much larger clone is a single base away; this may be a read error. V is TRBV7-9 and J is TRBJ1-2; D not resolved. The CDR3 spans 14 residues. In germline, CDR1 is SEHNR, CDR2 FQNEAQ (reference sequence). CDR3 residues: CAGSLVVSNYGYTF. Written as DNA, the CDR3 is TGTGCCGGCAGCTTAGTGGTTTCTAACTATGGCTACACCTTC.

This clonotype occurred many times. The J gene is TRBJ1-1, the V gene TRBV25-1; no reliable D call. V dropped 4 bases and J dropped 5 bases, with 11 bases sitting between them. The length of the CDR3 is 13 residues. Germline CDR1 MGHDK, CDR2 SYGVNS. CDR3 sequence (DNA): TGTGCCAGCAGTGTAGGGTTGGGGACTGAAGCTTTCTTT. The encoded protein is CASSVGLGTEAFF.

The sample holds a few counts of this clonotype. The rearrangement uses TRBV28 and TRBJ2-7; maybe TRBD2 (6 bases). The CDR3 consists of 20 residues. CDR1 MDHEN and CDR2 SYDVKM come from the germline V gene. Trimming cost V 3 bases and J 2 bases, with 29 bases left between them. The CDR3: CASSFPSKNPEPGLTYEQYF. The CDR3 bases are TGTGCCAGCAGTTTCCCCAGCAAAAATCCAGAACCGGGACTCACCTACGAGCAGTACTTC.

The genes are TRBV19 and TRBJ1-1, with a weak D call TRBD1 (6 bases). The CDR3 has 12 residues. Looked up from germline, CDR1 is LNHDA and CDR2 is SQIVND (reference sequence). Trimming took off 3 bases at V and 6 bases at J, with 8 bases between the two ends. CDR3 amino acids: CASSMGAPEAFF. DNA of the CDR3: TGTGCCAGTAGTATGGGGGCCCCTGAAGCTTTCTTT.

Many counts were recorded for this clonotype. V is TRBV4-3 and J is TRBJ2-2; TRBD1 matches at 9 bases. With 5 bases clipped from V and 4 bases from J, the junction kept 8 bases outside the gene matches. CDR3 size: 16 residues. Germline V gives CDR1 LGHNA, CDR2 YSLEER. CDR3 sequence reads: CASSLRGGQGTGELFF. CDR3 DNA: TGCGCCAGCAGCTTAAGAGGGGGACAGGGCACCGGGGAGCTGTTTTTT.

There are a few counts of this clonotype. CDR3 coding DNA: TGTGCCAGCAGCCAACGACACAATGAGCAGTTCTTC. As protein: CASSQRHNEQFF. The chain employs TRBV11-3 and TRBJ2-1; D is ambiguous. The CDR3 is 12 amino acids. Germline CDR1 SGHNT, CDR2 YENEEA. Trimming took 5 bases from V and 5 from J, leaving 7 bases between them.

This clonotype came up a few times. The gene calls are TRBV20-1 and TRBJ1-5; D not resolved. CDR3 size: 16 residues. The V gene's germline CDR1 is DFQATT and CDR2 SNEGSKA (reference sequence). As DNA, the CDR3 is TGCACCCCTAAGGTCCGACGCTTGGGAAGCAATCAGCCCCAGCATTTT. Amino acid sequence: CTPKVRRLGSNQPQHF.

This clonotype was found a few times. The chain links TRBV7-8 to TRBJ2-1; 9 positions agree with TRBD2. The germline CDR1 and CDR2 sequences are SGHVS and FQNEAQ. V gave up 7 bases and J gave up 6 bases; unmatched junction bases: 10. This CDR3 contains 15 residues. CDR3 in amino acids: CASIASGIIRNEQFF. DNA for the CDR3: TGTGCCAGCATCGCTAGCGGGATAATCCGCAATGAGCAGTTCTTC.

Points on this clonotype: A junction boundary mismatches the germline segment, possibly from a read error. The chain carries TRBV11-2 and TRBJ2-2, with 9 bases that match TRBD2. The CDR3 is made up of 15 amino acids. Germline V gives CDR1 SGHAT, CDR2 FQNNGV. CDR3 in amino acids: CACSLSGGRAGELFF. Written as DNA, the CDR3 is TGTGCCTGCAGCTTGAGCGGGGGGCGGGCCGGGGAGCTGTTTTTT.

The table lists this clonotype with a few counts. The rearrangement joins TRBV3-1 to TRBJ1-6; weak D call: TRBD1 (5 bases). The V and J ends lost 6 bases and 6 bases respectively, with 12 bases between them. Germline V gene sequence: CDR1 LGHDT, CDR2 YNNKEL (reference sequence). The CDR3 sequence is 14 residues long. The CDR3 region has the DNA TGTGCCAGCAGGATAGCAGGGTCTAATTCACCCCTCCACTTT. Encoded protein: CASRIAGSNSPLHF.

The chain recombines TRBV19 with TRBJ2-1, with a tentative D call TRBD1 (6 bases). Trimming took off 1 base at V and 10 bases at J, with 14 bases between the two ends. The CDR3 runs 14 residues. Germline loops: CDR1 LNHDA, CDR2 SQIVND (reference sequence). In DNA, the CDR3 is TGTGCCAGTAGTATAGGGACGCCGGGGACAGAGCAGTTCTTC. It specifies CASSIGTPGTEQFF.

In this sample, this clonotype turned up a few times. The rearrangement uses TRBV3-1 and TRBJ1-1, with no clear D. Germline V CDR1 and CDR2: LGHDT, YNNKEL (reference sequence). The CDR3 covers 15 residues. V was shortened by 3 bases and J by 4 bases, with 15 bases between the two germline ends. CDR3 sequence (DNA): TGTGCCAGCAGCCAGGGGTCGGTAGGGAGCACTGAAGCTTTCTTT. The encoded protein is CASSQGSVGSTEAFF.

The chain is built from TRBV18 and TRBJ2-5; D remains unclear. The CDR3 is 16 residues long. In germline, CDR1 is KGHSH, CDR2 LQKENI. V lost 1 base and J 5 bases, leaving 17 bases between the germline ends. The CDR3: CASSPRLTKGWETQYF. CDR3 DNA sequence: TGTGCCAGCTCACCACGTCTGACAAAAGGTTGGGAGACCCAGTACTTC. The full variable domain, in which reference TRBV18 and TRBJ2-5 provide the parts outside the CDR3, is NAGVMQNPRHLVRRRGQEARLRCSPMKGHSHVYWYRQLPEEGLKFMVYLQKENIIDESGMPKERFSAEFPKEGPSILRIQQVVRGDSAAYFCASSPRLTKGWETQYFGPGTRLLVL.

CDR3 sequence (DNA): TGTGCCAGTAGTACCAGGGGTAATTCACCCCTCCACTTT. Its protein is CASSTRGNSPLHF. The V call is TRBV19, the J call TRBJ1-6; D is possibly TRBD1 (6 bases). This CDR3 region has 13 residues. Germline V CDR1 and CDR2: LNHDA, SQIVND (reference sequence). The V end lost 4 bases, the J end lost 6 bases, and 7 bases lay between the germline ends.

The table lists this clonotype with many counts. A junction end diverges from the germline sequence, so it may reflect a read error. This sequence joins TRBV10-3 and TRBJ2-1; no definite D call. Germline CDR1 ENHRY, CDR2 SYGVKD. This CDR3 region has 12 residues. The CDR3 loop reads CAISESTQPSIF. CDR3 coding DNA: TGTGCCATCAGTGAGTCCACGCAACCTTCCATCTTC.

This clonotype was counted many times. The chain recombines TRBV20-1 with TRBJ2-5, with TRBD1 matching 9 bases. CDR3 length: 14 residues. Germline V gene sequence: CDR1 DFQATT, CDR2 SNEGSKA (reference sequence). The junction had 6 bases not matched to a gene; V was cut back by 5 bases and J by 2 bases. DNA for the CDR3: TGCAGTGCTCCCCCCGGGACAGGGCAAGAGACCCAGTACTTC. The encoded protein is CSAPPGTGQETQYF.